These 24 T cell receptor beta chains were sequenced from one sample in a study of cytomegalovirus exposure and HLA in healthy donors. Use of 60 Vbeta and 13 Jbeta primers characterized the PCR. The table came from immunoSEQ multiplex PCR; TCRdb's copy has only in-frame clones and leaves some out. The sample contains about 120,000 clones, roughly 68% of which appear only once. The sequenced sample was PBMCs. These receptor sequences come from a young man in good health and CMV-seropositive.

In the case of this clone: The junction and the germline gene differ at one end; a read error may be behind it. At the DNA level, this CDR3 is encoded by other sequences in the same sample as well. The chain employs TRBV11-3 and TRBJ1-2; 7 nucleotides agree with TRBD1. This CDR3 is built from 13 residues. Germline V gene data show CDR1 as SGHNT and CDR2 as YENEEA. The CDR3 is CASSFDRAYGYTF. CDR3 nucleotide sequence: TGTGCCAGCAGCTTCGACAGGGCCTATGGCTACACCTTT.

CDR3 coding DNA: TGCAGCGTGGGGGGGCGGGACACCGGGGAGCTGTTTTTT. This codes for CSVGGRDTGELFF. The chain recombines TRBV29-1 with TRBJ2-2; a weak D match, TRBD2 (7 bases). The ends were cut back, 6 bases at V and 3 bases at J, with 11 bases in the middle. The germline V gene has CDR1 SQVTM and CDR2 ANQGSEA. This CDR3 has 13 residues.

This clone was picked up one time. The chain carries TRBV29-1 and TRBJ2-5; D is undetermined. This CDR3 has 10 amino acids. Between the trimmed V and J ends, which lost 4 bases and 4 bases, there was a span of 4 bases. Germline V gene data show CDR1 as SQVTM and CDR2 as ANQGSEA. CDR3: CSVAGETQYF. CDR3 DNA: TGCAGCGTTGCGGGAGAGACCCAGTACTTC.

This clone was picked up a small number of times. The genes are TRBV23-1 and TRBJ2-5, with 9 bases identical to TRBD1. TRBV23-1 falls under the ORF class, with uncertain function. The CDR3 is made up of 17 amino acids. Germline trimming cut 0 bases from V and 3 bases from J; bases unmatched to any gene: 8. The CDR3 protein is CASSQSVVRTGEETQYF. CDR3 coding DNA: TGCGCCAGCAGTCAATCTGTCGTTCGGACAGGGGAAGAGACCCAGTACTTC.

The CDR3 sequence is CAWSRVGVSTGELFF. CDR3 in DNA: TGTGCCTGGAGTAGGGTAGGGGTGAGCACCGGGGAGCTGTTTTTT. J is TRBJ2-2 and V is TRBV30, with a possible D match to TRBD1 (5 bases). V gave up 2 bases and J gave up 4 bases, with 14 bases separating them. The CDR3 contains 15 residues. Germline V gives CDR1 GTSNPN, CDR2 SVGIG (reference sequence).

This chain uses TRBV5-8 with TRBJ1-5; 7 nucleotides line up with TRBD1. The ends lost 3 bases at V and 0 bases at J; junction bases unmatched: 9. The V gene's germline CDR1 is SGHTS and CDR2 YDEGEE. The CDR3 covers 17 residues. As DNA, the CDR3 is TGTGCCAGCAGCTCAGACAGGGCGTTACTTAGCAATCAGCCCCAGCATTTT. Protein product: CASSSDRALLSNQPQHF.

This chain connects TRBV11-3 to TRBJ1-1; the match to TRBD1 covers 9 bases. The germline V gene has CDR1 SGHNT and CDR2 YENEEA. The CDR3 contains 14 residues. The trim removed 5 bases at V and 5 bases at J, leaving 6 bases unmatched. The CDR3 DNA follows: TGTGCCAGCAGCCTAGGACAGGGGTGGACTGAAGCTTTCTTT. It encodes CASSLGQGWTEAFF.

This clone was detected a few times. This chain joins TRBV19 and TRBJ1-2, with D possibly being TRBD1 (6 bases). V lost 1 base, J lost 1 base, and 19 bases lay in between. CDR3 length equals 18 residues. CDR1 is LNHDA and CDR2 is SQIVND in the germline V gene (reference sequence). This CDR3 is CASSIGLQGRGVNYGYTF. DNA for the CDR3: TGTGCCAGTAGTATAGGGTTACAGGGAAGGGGAGTTAACTATGGCTACACCTTC.

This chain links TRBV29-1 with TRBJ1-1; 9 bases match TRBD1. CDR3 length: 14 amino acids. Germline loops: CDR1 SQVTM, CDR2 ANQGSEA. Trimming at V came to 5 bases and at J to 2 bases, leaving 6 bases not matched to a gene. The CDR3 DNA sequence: TGCAGCGTTCTAGGGACAGGGACTAACACTGAAGCTTTCTTT. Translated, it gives CSVLGTGTNTEAFF.

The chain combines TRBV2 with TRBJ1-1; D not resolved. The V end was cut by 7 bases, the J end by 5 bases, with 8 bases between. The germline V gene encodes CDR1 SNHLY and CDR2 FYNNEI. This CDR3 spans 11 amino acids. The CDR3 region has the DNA TGTGCCAGCACCTTATTAACTGAAGCTTTCTTT. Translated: CASTLLTEAFF.

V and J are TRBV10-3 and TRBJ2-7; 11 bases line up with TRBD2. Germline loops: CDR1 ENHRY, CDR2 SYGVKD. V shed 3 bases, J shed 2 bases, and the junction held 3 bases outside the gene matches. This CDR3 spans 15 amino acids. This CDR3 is CAISDSGGVPYEQYF. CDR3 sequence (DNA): TGTGCCATCAGTGATAGCGGGGGGGTGCCCTACGAGCAGTACTTC.

CDR3 DNA sequence: TGTGCCAGCGGCCCAGCAGGGGGCGCAGATACGCAGTATTTT. As protein: CASGPAGGADTQYF. The chain is built from TRBV9 and TRBJ2-3, with TRBD1 matching over 8 bases. Germline trimming cut 7 bases from V and 4 bases from J; bases unmatched to any gene: 8. CDR1 is SGDLS, CDR2 YYNGEE, per germline. The CDR3 spans 14 residues.

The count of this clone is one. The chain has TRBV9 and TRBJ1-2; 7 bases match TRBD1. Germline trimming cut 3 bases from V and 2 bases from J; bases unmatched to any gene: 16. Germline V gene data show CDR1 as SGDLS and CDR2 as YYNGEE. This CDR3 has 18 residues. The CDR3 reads CASSGPQTEGRGNYGYTF. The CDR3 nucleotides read TGTGCCAGCAGCGGCCCTCAGACCGAGGGCAGGGGGAACTATGGCTACACCTTC.

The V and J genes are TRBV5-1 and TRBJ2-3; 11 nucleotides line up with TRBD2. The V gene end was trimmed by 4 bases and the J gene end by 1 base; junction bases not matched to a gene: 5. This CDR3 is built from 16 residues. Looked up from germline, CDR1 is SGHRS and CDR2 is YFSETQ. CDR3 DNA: TGCGCCAGCAGCGCCCGACTAGCGGGGCGCACAGATACGCAGTATTTT. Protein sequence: CASSARLAGRTDTQYF.

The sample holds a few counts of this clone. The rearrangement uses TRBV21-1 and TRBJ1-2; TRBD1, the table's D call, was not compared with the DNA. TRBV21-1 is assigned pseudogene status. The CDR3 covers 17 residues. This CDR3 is CASSTAGTGGTVYGYTF. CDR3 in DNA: TGTGCCAGCAGCACAGCCGGGACAGGGGGTACGGTCTATGGCTACACCTTC.

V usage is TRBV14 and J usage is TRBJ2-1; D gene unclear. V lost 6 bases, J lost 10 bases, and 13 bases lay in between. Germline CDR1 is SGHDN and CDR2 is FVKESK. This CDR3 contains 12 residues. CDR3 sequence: CASRFKYSEQFF. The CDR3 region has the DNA TGTGCCAGCAGGTTCAAATACAGCGAGCAGTTCTTC.

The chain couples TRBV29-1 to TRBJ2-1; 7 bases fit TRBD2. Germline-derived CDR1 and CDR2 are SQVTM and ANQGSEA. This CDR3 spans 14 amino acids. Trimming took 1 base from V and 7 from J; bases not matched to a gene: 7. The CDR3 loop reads CSVEGDYLDNEQFF. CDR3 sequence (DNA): TGCAGCGTTGAAGGGGACTACCTTGATAATGAGCAGTTCTTC.

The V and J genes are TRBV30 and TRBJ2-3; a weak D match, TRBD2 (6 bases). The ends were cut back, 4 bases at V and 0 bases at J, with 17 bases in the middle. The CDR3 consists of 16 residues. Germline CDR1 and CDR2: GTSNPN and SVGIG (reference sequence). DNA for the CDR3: TGTGCCTGGAACACGTGGGACTCTACTAGCACAGATACGCAGTATTTT. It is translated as CAWNTWDSTSTDTQYF.

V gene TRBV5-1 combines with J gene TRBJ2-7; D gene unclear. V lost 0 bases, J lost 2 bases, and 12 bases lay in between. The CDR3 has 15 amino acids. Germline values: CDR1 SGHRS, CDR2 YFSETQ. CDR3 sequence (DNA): TGCGCCAGCAGCTTGGATTGGCAGAGGACCTACGAGCAGTACTTC. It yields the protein CASSLDWQRTYEQYF.

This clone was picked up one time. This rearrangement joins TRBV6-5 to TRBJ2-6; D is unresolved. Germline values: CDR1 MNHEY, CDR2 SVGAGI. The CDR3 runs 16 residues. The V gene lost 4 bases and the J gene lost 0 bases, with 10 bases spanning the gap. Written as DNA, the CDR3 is TGTGCCAGCAGTTCCCGACTGTACTCTGGGGCCAACGTCCTGACTTTC. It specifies CASSSRLYSGANVLTF.

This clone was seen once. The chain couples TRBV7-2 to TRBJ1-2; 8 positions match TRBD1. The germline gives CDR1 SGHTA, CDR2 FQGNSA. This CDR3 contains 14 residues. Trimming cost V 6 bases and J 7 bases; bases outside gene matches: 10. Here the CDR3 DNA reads TGTGCCAGCAGTCTTACGGTACAGGGGGTTGGCTACACCTTC. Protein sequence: CASSLTVQGVGYTF. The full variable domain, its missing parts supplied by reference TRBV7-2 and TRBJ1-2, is GAGVSQSPSNKVTEKGKDVELRCDPISGHTALYWYRQSLGQGLEFLIYFQGNSAPDKSGLPSDRFSAERTGGSVSTLTIQRTQQEDSAVYLCASSLTVQGVGYTFGSGTRLTVV.

The CDR3 protein is CATSRDLKPGTDTQYF. The CDR3 region has the DNA TGTGCCACCAGCAGAGACCTAAAGCCAGGTACAGATACGCAGTATTTT. The V call is TRBV15, the J call TRBJ2-3; D not certain. CDR1 and CDR2 (germline): LNHNV, YYDKDF (reference sequence). Deletions cut 0 bases from V and 3 bases from J, with 13 bases between. This CDR3 contains 16 residues.

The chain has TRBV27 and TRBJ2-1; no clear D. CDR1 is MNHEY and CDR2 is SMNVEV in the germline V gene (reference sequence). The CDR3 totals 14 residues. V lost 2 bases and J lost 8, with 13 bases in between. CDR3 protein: CASSLESVYHEQFF. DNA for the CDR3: TGTGCCAGCAGTTTAGAATCGGTTTACCATGAGCAGTTCTTC.

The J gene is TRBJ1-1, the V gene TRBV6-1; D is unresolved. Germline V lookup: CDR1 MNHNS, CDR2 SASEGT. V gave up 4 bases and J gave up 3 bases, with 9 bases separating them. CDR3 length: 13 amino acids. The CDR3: CASSASADTEAFF. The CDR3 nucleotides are TGTGCCAGCAGTGCTAGCGCGGACACTGAAGCTTTCTTT.